The rows below give T cell receptor beta chains drawn from one sample of a study of blood T cell repertoires in COVID-19. The protocol was immunoSEQ multiplex PCR, while the TCRdb copy is restricted to in-frame clones and leaves out a portion. Among some 120,000 clones listed, approximately 82% were seen once. Sequencing was done on a sample of peripheral blood. Every receptor here comes from a man aged 65 to 79 with active or convalescent COVID-19. Each CDR3 is given with its conserved first and last residue. A D gene is named only where the DNA matches it firmly. Clone size is given for some rows only: seen once, a few or many times, or a class if the clone is expanded.

TGTGCCAGTAGCGATGGCAGGGTCGATCAGCCCCAGCATTTT,CASSDGRVDQPQHF,.,TRBJ1-5,TRBV19,.
TGTGCCAGCAGCTTAGAGGCGGGGGTTTCCTACAATGAGCAGTTCTTC,CASSLEAGVSYNEQFF,TRBD2,TRBJ2-1,TRBV7-8,.
TGCGCCAGCAGCCCTAAAGGGGCGGGGGACTACAATGAGCAGTTCTTC,CASSPKGAGDYNEQFF,TRBD2,TRBJ2-1,TRBV4-3,.
TGTGCCACCAGTGATCGAGCTCAACTAGCGGGAGGGCCAGATACGCAGTATTTT,CATSDRAQLAGGPDTQYF,TRBD2,TRBJ2-3,TRBV24-1,.
TGCAGCGTCCTCCCCCGGACAGCGAACTATGGCTACACCTTC,CSVLPRTANYGYTF,.,TRBJ1-2,TRBV29-1,.
TGTGCCAGCAGCTTATTAGGGGGCAGGGAGACAGATACGCAGTATTTT,CASSLLGGRETDTQYF,TRBD1,TRBJ2-3,TRBV11-2,.
TGTGCCACCAGCAGAACTGTCCTTGGAAACACCATATATTTT,CATSRTVLGNTIYF,.,TRBJ1-3,TRBV15,.
TGTGCCAGCAGCTTAGCGGGAGTAGAGACCCAGTACTTC,CASSLAGVETQYF,.,TRBJ2-5,TRBV11-2,.
TGTGCCAGCAGCTCGCGCGCCTCAGATACGCAGTATTTT,CASSSRASDTQYF,.,TRBJ2-3,TRBV7-9,few
TGTGCCACCAGCAGAGGGGGGACAGCAACTAATGAAAAACTGTTTTTT,CATSRGGTATNEKLFF,TRBD1,TRBJ1-4,TRBV15,.
TGTGCCAGCAGCTCGGCTGCTAGCGGGGGTTACGAGCAGTACTTC,CASSSAASGGYEQYF,TRBD2,TRBJ2-7,TRBV11-1,.
TGCGCCAGCAGCCAAGCGATCGGGAGCCATGAAAAACTGTTTTTT,CASSQAIGSHEKLFF,.,TRBJ1-4,TRBV4-3,.
TGTGCCACCAGTGGTCGATCTGGGACTAGCGGGGGAATTTACTTC,CATSGRSGTSGGIYF,TRBD2,TRBJ2-7,TRBV24-1,.
TGTGCCAGCAGCCTACACGGGGACTCAGGGATCTATGAGCAGTTCTTC,CASSLHGDSGIYEQFF,.,TRBJ2-1,TRBV7-2,.
TGTGCCAGCAGCCAAGTTAACGAGAGAGGAGAGACCCAGTACTTC,CASSQVNERGETQYF,.,TRBJ2-5,TRBV7-2,.
TGTGCCAGCAGTTATGAGAGGGCTGGGAATCAGCCCCAGCATTTT,CASSYERAGNQPQHF,.,TRBJ1-5,TRBV6-6,few
TGTGCCAGCAGTCCAAAAACAGATACGCAGTATTTT,CASSPKTDTQYF,.,TRBJ2-3,TRBV5-5,.
TGCAGTGCTAGTGGCGAGGGACAAAACTATGGCTACACCTTC,CSASGEGQNYGYTF,.,TRBJ1-2,TRBV20-1,.
TGTGCCAGCAGTCCTGACGGGAGCTATGGCTACACCTTC,CASSPDGSYGYTF,.,TRBJ1-2,TRBV6-5,once
TGTGCCAGCAGCTTAGAGGGGACCGGGACTAGAAATGAGCAGTTCTTC,CASSLEGTGTRNEQFF,TRBD2,TRBJ2-1,TRBV11-3,.
TGCGCCAGCAGCTTGGGGGGACTGCATAATGAAAAACTGTTTTTT,CASSLGGLHNEKLFF,.,TRBJ1-4,TRBV5-1,.
TGTGCCAGCTCACCTGGGGGACAGGTTAACTATGGCTACACCTTC,CASSPGGQVNYGYTF,TRBD1,TRBJ1-2,TRBV18,.
TGTGCCAGCTCACCAGGGACAGGGGGCCTTAACTATGGCTACACCTTC,CASSPGTGGLNYGYTF,TRBD1,TRBJ1-2,TRBV18,few
TGTGCCAGCAGCCCACGCACAGGGGTGGCCTACGAGCAGTACTTC,CASSPRTGVAYEQYF,TRBD1,TRBJ2-7,TRBV14,.
TGTGCCAGCAGCTTTGGCGGGGCCGGAAACACCATATATTTT,CASSFGGAGNTIYF,.,TRBJ1-3,TRBV5-6,once
TGCGCCAGCAGAATAGACGGGTTGAGCAATCAGCCCCAGCATTTT,CASRIDGLSNQPQHF,.,TRBJ1-5,TRBV5-1,.
TGTGCCAGCAGCGTAGCTCCCTGGAACACCGGGGAGCTGTTTTTT,CASSVAPWNTGELFF,.,TRBJ2-2,TRBV9,.
TGTGCCAGTACGTGGGTTCGAGGAACTGAAGCTTTCTTT,CASTWVRGTEAFF,.,TRBJ1-1,TRBV19,.
TGCGCCAGCAGCCTACTCTCCACCCCCTCCAGGACTAGCGGGAGGTCAGATACGCAGTATTTT,CASSLLSTPSRTSGRSDTQYF,TRBD2,TRBJ2-3,TRBV5-1,once
TGTGCCAGCAATCAAGGGACTAGCGGGGTGGTGCAGTTCTTC,CASNQGTSGVVQFF,TRBD2,TRBJ2-1,TRBV2,.
TGTGCCAGCAGCGTATCAGGGGGGTACTCTGGAAACACCATATATTTT,CASSVSGGYSGNTIYF,TRBD1,TRBJ1-3,TRBV9,few
TGTGCCAGCAGCGCGGACGGAGGATATTCACCCCTCCACTTT,CASSADGGYSPLHF,.,TRBJ1-6,TRBV9,.
TGTGCCAGCAGCCCCCGACAGGGGGTGAGAGCTGAAGCTTTCTTT,CASSPRQGVRAEAFF,TRBD1,TRBJ1-1,TRBV9,.
TGTGCCAGCACCCTCGGGGTTGCAACAGATACGCAGTATTTT,CASTLGVATDTQYF,.,TRBJ2-3,TRBV6-1,.
TGCAGTGCCCTGGAGTATGAGCAGTTCTTC,CSALEYEQFF,.,TRBJ2-1,TRBV20-1,.
TGTGCCAGCAGAATGGGGGGACAGGGGGCCAGCTCCTACAATGAGCAGTTCTTC,CASRMGGQGASSYNEQFF,TRBD1,TRBJ2-1,TRBV11-2,.
TGTGCCAGCAGTCCTGATCTAGCGGGAGACTACGAGCAGTACTTC,CASSPDLAGDYEQYF,TRBD2,TRBJ2-7,TRBV7-2,.
TGTGCCAGCAGCTCGGGGACTACCCACAATGAGCAGTTCTTC,CASSSGTTHNEQFF,TRBD2,TRBJ2-1,TRBV11-2,few
TGTGCCAGCAGTTCTCCCGGGACAGGGATCACTGAAGCTTTCTTT,CASSSPGTGITEAFF,TRBD1,TRBJ1-1,TRBV6-5,.
TGTGCCAGCAGCTTTGGCCCAGGGGGTCGGGCCACTGAAGCTTTCTTT,CASSFGPGGRATEAFF,TRBD1,TRBJ1-1,TRBV5-6,.
TGTGCCAGCAGTTTATTGGATTCAGGGTTCAGCAATCAGCCCCAGCATTTT,CASSLLDSGFSNQPQHF,.,TRBJ1-5,TRBV28,.
TGTGCCAGTAGCAAACAAACAGGGTCTTCCTACAATGAGCAGTTCTTC,CASSKQTGSSYNEQFF,.,TRBJ2-1,TRBV19,.
TGTGCCAGCAGGAGCGGACAGCTCGGCTCCTACGAGCAGTACTTC,CASRSGQLGSYEQYF,.,TRBJ2-7,TRBV6-5,once
TGTGCCTGGAGTGGAAGAGGTTTAGGGCAGCGGTTCAATCAGCCCCAGCATTTT,CAWSGRGLGQRFNQPQHF,.,TRBJ1-5,TRBV30,once
TGCGCCAGCAGCCCGAGTCAGGGCTATGGCTACACCTTC,CASSPSQGYGYTF,.,TRBJ1-2,TRBV5-1,.
TGTGCCAGCAGCCCGGACAGGGGAAGGGACTATGGCTACACCTTC,CASSPDRGRDYGYTF,TRBD1,TRBJ1-2,TRBV5-6,.
TGTGCCAGCAACCACGGCCCAGGGAGGGGCTACACCTTC,CASNHGPGRGYTF,.,TRBJ1-2,TRBV7-9,.
TGCAGCGTTGATGGCCAGGGTGACGAGCAGTACTTC,CSVDGQGDEQYF,.,TRBJ2-7,TRBV29-1,.
TGCAGCGTTGAGAGCAGGCCGAACACCGGGGAGCTGTTTTTT,CSVESRPNTGELFF,.,TRBJ2-2,TRBV29-1,.
TGTGCCAGCAGTTCAGGCGGACAGGTAGAAGCTTTCTTT,CASSSGGQVEAFF,TRBD1,TRBJ1-1,TRBV6-5,.
TGTGCCAGTTCGGGACAGGACAATGAAAAACTGTTTTTT,CASSGQDNEKLFF,TRBD1,TRBJ1-4,TRBV6-6,.
TGTGCCAGCAGCTTAGAGGGAGGACTCACAGATACGCAGTATTTT,CASSLEGGLTDTQYF,.,TRBJ2-3,TRBV11-3,once
TGTGCCAGCAGCTCAGACCGGGAGGCCTACAATGAGCAGTTCTTC,CASSSDREAYNEQFF,TRBD2,TRBJ2-1,TRBV9,medium-sized
TGTGCCAGCAGCTTGGGGCAGACCTTAGCCAAAAACATTCAGTACTTC,CASSLGQTLAKNIQYF,.,TRBJ2-4,TRBV7-2,.
TGTGCCAGCAGCCCCGGGACAGGGTTTGACGAGCAGTACTTC,CASSPGTGFDEQYF,TRBD1,TRBJ2-7,TRBV7-8,few
TGTGCCAGCAGCCCCACTAGCTTTGCAGAGACCCAGTACTTC,CASSPTSFAETQYF,.,TRBJ2-5,TRBV9,.
TGTGCCAGCAGCCCCAGCGGGGGGCTCACAGATACGCAGTATTTT,CASSPSGGLTDTQYF,TRBD2,TRBJ2-3,TRBV7-9,.
TGTGCCAGCAGCCAAGATCTTAGGGCTAGCGGGGCCTGGAATGAGCAGTTCTTC,CASSQDLRASGAWNEQFF,TRBD2,TRBJ2-1,TRBV3-1/TRBV3-2,.